This TCR beta chain was captured in a study of blood T cell repertoires in COVID-19. Study-wide background: COVID-19 samples, acute and convalescent, were from the United States, Italy and Spain.

Clones were read by immunoSEQ multiplex PCR, and TCRdb kept only the in-frame ones, dropping some. Found here are approximately 80,000 clones, over 70% of them singletons; the top ten hold 8.5% to 10%. CDR3 length: 15 amino acids. CDR1 is SGHNT and CDR2 is YENEEA in the germline V gene. Trimming removed 5 bases from V and 6 bases from J, with 17 bases in between. Material: peripheral blood. The chain links TRBV11-3 to TRBJ1-3, with unresolved D. This clonotype was sampled from a human donor in a cohort sampled during active COVID-19. This chain's CDR3 is CASSPTRRKENTIYF. In nucleotides, the CDR3 is TGTGCCAGCAGCCCGACTAGGAGGAAAGAAAACACCATATATTTT.